This T cell receptor beta chain was recorded in a study of post-analysis software for immune sequencing data. This clonotype has more than one count but fewer than ten. No antigen is known for it. Study-wide results and caveats: Five TRBV segments occurring more often in patients than controls included TRBV5-6, TRBV5-1 and TRBV20-1.

Sequencing libraries made from TCR beta cDNA carried unique molecular identifiers. One entry per CDR3 protein, called by TCRdb with MiXCR from the PCR reads. The data hold 450,000 to 700,000 distinct CDR3 sequences, with 44% observed a single time. Deletions cut 5 bases from V and 5 bases from J, with 9 bases between. The CDR3 is made up of 12 amino acids. The clonotype originates from a girl aged 5 to 17 with multiple sclerosis. The specimen sequenced was blood. This chain connects TRBV12-3 or TRBV12-4 to TRBJ2-5; D is unresolved. The CDR3 DNA follows: TGTGCCAGCAGTGGCCCCTCGGAGACCCAGTACTTC. Protein product: CASSGPSETQYF.